Shown below are 21 T cell receptor beta chains from a single sample sequenced in a study of T cell responses to AZD1222 COVID-19 vaccine. Sequencing used immunoSEQ multiplex PCR; TCRdb keeps in-frame clones, though not all of them. Seen here are about 110,000 clones, 86% observed once, and the top ten hold 3% to 4%. This material consisted of peripheral blood, taken on day 0 of AZD1222 vaccination. The receptors shown here come from an adult in good health.

The gene calls are TRBV20-1 and TRBJ2-3; D is unresolved. The CDR3 is 11 residues long. The V gene's germline CDR1 is DFQATT and CDR2 SNEGSKA (reference sequence). Trimming shortened V by 1 base and J by 5 bases, and 4 bases separated the two germline ends. CDR3 DNA: TGCAGTGCTAGAGTGGGAGATACGCAGTATTTT. Its protein is CSARVGDTQYF.

CDR3 sequence: CASSERGGNQPQHF. The CDR3 DNA follows: TGTGCCAGCAGTGAACGCGGGGGCAATCAGCCCCAGCATTTT. The chain employs TRBV2 and TRBJ1-5; D is unclear. Germline V gene sequence: CDR1 SNHLY, CDR2 FYNNEI. Trimming took 2 bases from V and 2 from J, leaving 7 bases between them. This CDR3 is 14 amino acids long.

The chain links TRBV29-1 to TRBJ2-7; maybe TRBD2 (5 bases). The CDR3 is 14 amino acids. CDR1 and CDR2 from the germline V gene are SQVTM and ANQGSEA. Trimming left V 0 bases short and J 3 bases short, with 12 bases between. The chain's CDR3 is CSVEDPPGNYEQYF. The CDR3 nucleotides are TGCAGCGTTGAAGATCCCCCGGGGAACTACGAGCAGTACTTC.

The chain couples TRBV6-1 to TRBJ1-5; D is unresolved. V dropped 7 bases and J dropped 3 bases, with 10 bases sitting between them. Germline CDR1 reads MNHNS; CDR2 reads SASEGT. The CDR3 runs to 13 residues. CDR3: CASTASPNQPQHF. CDR3 coding DNA: TGTGCCAGCACCGCCAGTCCCAATCAGCCCCAGCATTTT.

CDR3 DNA: TGCGCCAGCAGCTTGGAAGGTGGGGGGCCGAACGGCTACACCTTC. Translating gives CASSLEGGGPNGYTF. The chain joins TRBV5-1 to TRBJ1-2; a weak D match, TRBD1 (6 bases). This CDR3 region has 15 residues. Trimming removed 0 bases from V and 8 bases from J, with 17 bases in between. CDR1 and CDR2 (germline): SGHRS, YFSETQ.

This chain links TRBV6-5 with TRBJ1-1; D is ambiguous. Germline assignment: CDR1 MNHEY and CDR2 SVGAGI. The CDR3 covers 11 residues. The V end was cut by 9 bases, the J end by 0 bases, with 5 bases between. As DNA, the CDR3 is TGTGCCAGTTGGATGAACACTGAAGCTTTCTTT. Encoded protein: CASWMNTEAFF.

The chain's CDR3 is CASSPRDRDYGYTF. The CDR3 region has the DNA TGTGCCAGCAGTCCCCGGGACAGGGACTATGGCTACACCTTC. This sequence joins TRBV28 and TRBJ1-2; TRBD1 matches 9 bases. Germline V gives CDR1 MDHEN, CDR2 SYDVKM. With V trimmed by 5 bases and J by 3 bases, 4 bases remained unmatched. The CDR3 consists of 14 residues.

Concerning this clone itself: No DNA is shown, since the ends of the CDR3 on it are uncertain; the CDR3 is the one TCRdb lists. J is TRBJ1-6 and V is TRBV7-2. The germline V gene encodes CDR1 SGHTA and CDR2 FQGNSA. Ends included, the CDR3 has 11 residues. CDR3 in amino acids: CASTFGSPLHF.

The chain couples TRBV24-1 to TRBJ2-3, with a possible D match to TRBD1 (7 bases). The CDR3 consists of 16 residues. Deletions cut 3 bases from V and 2 bases from J, with 14 bases between. Germline values: CDR1 KGHDR, CDR2 SFDVKD. CDR3 bases: TGTGCCACCAGTGATCATTCCAGGGGGGCCACAGATACGCAGTATTTT. Its protein product is CATSDHSRGATDTQYF.

The chain couples TRBV28 to TRBJ1-1; no definite D call. Trimming left V 7 bases short and J 2 bases short, with 14 bases between. The germline V gene has CDR1 MDHEN and CDR2 SYDVKM. This CDR3 contains 14 residues. CDR3 sequence reads: CASTTGSRNTEAFF. Written as DNA, the CDR3 is TGTGCCAGCACCACGGGGTCAAGAAACACTGAAGCTTTCTTT.

V usage is TRBV4-1 and J usage is TRBJ1-1; TRBD1 matches at 7 bases. The germline V gene encodes CDR1 MGHRA and CDR2 YSYEKL. CDR3 length equals 13 residues. V gave up 2 bases and J gave up 11 bases; unmatched junction bases: 8. The CDR3 region is CASSQMDRLGAFF. DNA of the CDR3: TGCGCCAGCAGCCAAATGGACAGGTTGGGTGCTTTCTTT.

J is TRBJ1-2 and V is TRBV4-1, with no clear D. The CDR3 sequence is 15 residues long. Germline assignment: CDR1 MGHRA and CDR2 YSYEKL. V shed 0 bases and J shed 0 bases, with 8 bases lying between them. The CDR3, as DNA: TGCGCCAGCAGCCAAGAGGGGTTAGCTAACTATGGCTACACCTTC. Encoded protein: CASSQEGLANYGYTF.

The chain uses TRBV4-1 and TRBJ1-1; D is ambiguous. V was cut by 6 bases and J by 0 bases, with 11 bases left in between. Per the germline V gene, CDR1 is MGHRA and CDR2 is YSYEKL. This CDR3 region has 14 residues. CDR3 sequence: CASRARSVNTEAFF. The DNA of the CDR3 is TGCGCCAGCAGGGCGAGAAGCGTGAACACTGAAGCTTTCTTT.

V usage is TRBV3-1 (or the pseudogene TRBV3-2) and J usage is TRBJ1-2; D is ambiguous. The CDR3 spans 13 residues. The ends were cut back, 4 bases at V and 0 bases at J, with 6 bases in the middle. Germline V gene sequence: CDR1 LGHDT, CDR2 YNNKEL (reference sequence). CDR3 coding DNA: TGTGCCAGCAGCCCCACAGCTAACTATGGCTACACCTTC. The encoded protein is CASSPTANYGYTF.

The chain combines TRBV10-1 with TRBJ2-2; D is possibly TRBD1 or TRBD2 (5 bases each). Germline CDR1 and CDR2: WNHNN and SYGVQD (reference sequence). V lost 2 bases, J lost 4 bases, and 14 bases lay in between. There are 16 residues in the CDR3. The CDR3 loop reads CASSEILGDTTGELFF. In DNA, the CDR3 is TGCGCCAGCAGTGAGATACTGGGGGATACCACCGGGGAGCTGTTTTTT.

This clone is a singleton in its sample. The gene calls are TRBV7-9 and TRBJ1-1; D gene unclear. V was clipped by 2 bases and J by 1 base, with 5 bases between them. The CDR3 has 13 amino acids. The V gene's germline CDR1 is SEHNR and CDR2 FQNEAQ (reference sequence). CDR3 DNA sequence: TGTGCCAGCAGCTTACAGGAGAACACTGAAGCTTTCTTT. The encoded protein is CASSLQENTEAFF.

The V call is TRBV6-2 or TRBV6-3, the J call TRBJ2-3; 7 nucleotides line up with TRBD2. The V gene end was trimmed by 0 bases and the J gene end by 2 bases; junction bases not matched to a gene: 5. This CDR3 contains 16 residues. Germline CDR1 is MNHEY and CDR2 is SVGEGT. In nucleotides, the CDR3 is TGTGCCAGCAGTTACTCTACCCGGGAGGCCACAGATACGCAGTATTTT. It specifies CASSYSTREATDTQYF.

The V call is TRBV6-5, the J call TRBJ1-2; TRBD1 matches at 7 bases. This CDR3 is 14 amino acids long. CDR1 and CDR2 (germline): MNHEY, SVGAGI. With 6 bases clipped from V and 5 bases from J, the junction kept 9 bases outside the gene matches. CDR3 nucleotides: TGTGCCAGCAGCCGCACAGGGGACGGGTATGGCTACACCTTC. Residues: CASSRTGDGYGYTF.

The chain is built from TRBV7-9 and TRBJ1-1; D may be TRBD1 (5 bases). The germline CDR1 and CDR2 sequences are SEHNR and FQNEAQ (reference sequence). The V end lost 5 bases, the J end lost 3 bases, and 13 bases lay between the germline ends. This CDR3 has 14 residues. Written as DNA, the CDR3 is TGTGCCAGCAGCCTCAGGGAGGATGACACTGAAGCTTTCTTT. Amino acid sequence: CASSLREDDTEAFF.

CDR3 residues: CASSPTDSGYSPLHF. In DNA, the CDR3 is TGCGCCAGCAGCCCGACAGACAGTGGCTATTCACCCCTCCACTTT. This chain joins TRBV4-1 and TRBJ1-6, with a weak D call TRBD1 (5 bases). Deletions cut 4 bases from V and 8 bases from J, with 15 bases between. There are 15 residues in the CDR3. CDR1 and CDR2 from the germline V gene are MGHRA and YSYEKL.

The V and J genes are TRBV4-2 and TRBJ1-3; 7 nucleotides align to TRBD1. CDR3 size: 15 residues. The junction had 3 bases not matched to a gene; V was cut back by 0 bases and J by 4 bases. Germline V gives CDR1 LGHNA, CDR2 YNFKEQ. CDR3 bases: TGTGCCAGCAGCCAAGATGGGACAGAAGGAAACACCATATATTTT. This codes for CASSQDGTEGNTIYF.